This T cell receptor beta chain was captured in a study of blood T cell repertoires in COVID-19. Measured with immunoSEQ multiplex PCR; TCRdb has only the in-frame clones, and not every one. The data contain some 120,000 clones, about 84% of them singletons. The CDR3 contains 16 residues. V gave up 0 bases and J gave up 1 base; unmatched junction bases: 2. Germline V lookup: CDR1 SGHNT, CDR2 YENEEA. The sequence came from a man between 60 and 70 years old with acute or convalescent COVID-19. This chain uses TRBV11-3 with TRBJ2-2; 7 bases fit TRBD1. The source material was peripheral blood. The chain's CDR3 is CASSLEGDRNTGELFF. CDR3 bases: TGTGCCAGCAGCTTAGAGGGGGACAGGAACACCGGGGAGCTGTTTTTT.